A single sample gave rise to the 5 T cell receptor beta chains below, sequenced in a study of blood T cells in healthy people across ages. Combining a sample-barcoded 5' primer with a J-beta primer mix, a second PCR ran for about 6 to 12 cycles. MiXCR, run by TCRdb on the 5' RACE reads, gives a single entry per CDR3 protein. The repertoire holds about 1.7 million distinct CDR3 sequences, with about 28% as singletons. Sequenced material: blood. Every receptor here comes from a woman in her thirties in good health.

This clonotype was seen a handful of times. The V call is TRBV12-3 or TRBV12-4, the J call TRBJ2-2, with TRBD2 as a possible D gene (6 bases). Trimming stripped 1 base from V and 4 bases from J, with 13 bases between. The CDR3 has 16 amino acids. The CDR3 spells CASSLGGPGGTGELFF. CDR3 in DNA: TGTGCCAGCAGTTTAGGTGGCCCCGGGGGCACCGGGGAGCTGTTTTTT.

On this clonotype itself: One base away lies a much larger clone, so this may be a sequencing read error. The chain recombines TRBV29-1 with TRBJ2-1; D gene uncertain. The germline V gene has CDR1 SQVTM and CDR2 ANQGSEA. Trimming shortened V by 6 bases and J by 10 bases, and 13 bases separated the two germline ends. The CDR3 consists of 11 residues. In DNA, the CDR3 is TGCAGCGTGAAGGGCAATGCCGAGCAGTTCTTC. The encoded protein is CSVKGNAEQFF.

This clonotype was counted at least ten times. The V and J genes are TRBV28 and TRBJ2-5; a weak D match, TRBD2 (7 bases). The germline V gene has CDR1 MDHEN and CDR2 SYDVKM. The CDR3 totals 15 residues. Trimming shortened V by 2 bases and J by 2 bases, and 12 bases separated the two germline ends. CDR3 in amino acids: CASSLRGGAQETQYF. The CDR3 region has the DNA TGTGCCAGCAGTTTAAGGGGGGGGGCGCAAGAGACCCAGTACTTC.

In its sample, this clonotype was seen a few times. The rearrangement links TRBV7-2 to TRBJ1-6, with 10 bases identical to TRBD1. Germline CDR1 reads SGHTA; CDR2 reads FQGNSA. CDR3 length equals 14 residues. Unmatched junction bases numbered 6, after V lost 2 bases and J lost 14 bases. The CDR3 DNA sequence: TGTGCCAGCAGCTTAAACCGGGACAGGGGAACCCTCCACTTT. Protein: CASSLNRDRGTLHF.

On this clonotype: A much larger clone lies a single base off, so this may be a read error. This CDR3 reads CASSLFPTPQNSYEQYF. As DNA, the CDR3 is TGTGCCAGCAGTTTGTTCCCTACACCCCAGAACAGTTACGAGCAGTACTTC. This rearrangement joins TRBV12-3 or TRBV12-4 to TRBJ2-5, with no clear D. TRBJ2-7 explains the end of the DNA better; the J call may be wrong. The CDR3 is 17 residues long.